This T cell receptor (beta chain) was obtained from a study of cytomegalovirus exposure and HLA in healthy donors. Study background: Earlier, some 180 million T cells were analyzed, and 90 million to 120 million unique TCR beta sequences were found among them.

The PCR contained 60 Vbeta and 13 Jbeta primers. The table came from immunoSEQ multiplex PCR; TCRdb's copy has only in-frame clones and leaves some out. The sample data list around 150,000 clones. The length of the CDR3 is 11 residues. This chain joins TRBV21-1 and TRBJ1-2; the D segment call TRBD1 is taken from the table without a DNA check. TRBV21-1 is shown as a pseudogene. The TCR was taken from a man in his forties in good health and CMV-seronegative. Input material: PBMCs. Here the CDR3 reads CASSKAGHYTF. CDR3 in DNA: TGTGCCAGCAGCAAAGCGGGGCACTACACCTTC.